This T cell receptor (beta chain) derives from a study of OX40 agonist ivuxolimab in advanced cancers. Regarding the study in general: Ivuxolimab was a fully human IgG2 agonistic monoclonal antibody targeting the costimulatory receptor OX40 (CD134). Partial responses were achieved by three dose-escalation patients, of whom one had hepatocellular carcinoma and two had cutaneous melanoma. Patients were allowed to have had prior anti-PD-1, anti-PD-L1 or anti-CTLA-4 therapy, and less than 45% of the dose-escalation patients had previously received checkpoint inhibitors. The dose-escalation cohort was roughly 87% male with a mean age of approximately 60 years, ranging from roughly 20 to 80. Among the roughly 52 dose-escalation patients, about 20 had hepatocellular carcinoma, 15 or so melanoma, 9 renal cell carcinoma and 9 head and neck cancer. Peripheral TCRbeta sequencing aimed to test whether ivuxolimab altered TCR sequence diversity and caused clonal T-cell expansion. Intravenous ivuxolimab was administered to patients every 2 weeks at six dose levels: 0.01, 0.1, 0.3, 1.5, 3 and 10 mg/kg. The paper describes the monotherapy dose-escalation part (N ≈ 52 patients) of the phase I trial of ivuxolimab. General conclusions and limits of the study: Low levels of normalized T-cell clonal expansion were also seen in some patients who did not respond. In the 0.1-3.0 mg/kg groups, partial responders had among the lowest normalized peripheral clonal expansion, particularly in CD8+ T cells. The antigen specificity of the peripheral T cells that underwent clonal expansion was not determined. At doses from 0.1 to 3.0 mg/kg, clonal expansion was seen in both CD4+ and CD8+ blood T cells between baseline and week 6. After ivuxolimab, expanded clones were on average more numerous among CD8+ T cells than among CD4+ T cells.

As to this clone: The target of this receptor is not known. Base qualities are missing; no much larger clone stands one base away.

The CDR3 sequence holds 16 residues, the cysteine and phenylalanine included. The only DNA kept is the CDR3, 48 bases in frame from the first base. Patients with autoimmune disease history or receiving systemic immunosuppression were excluded from the trial. Peripheral blood for TCR sequencing was collected from all dose cohorts at baseline, on cycle 4 day 1, and on cycle 7 day 1. Samples were obtained from an open-label, multicenter, first-in-human phase I dose-escalation trial of ivuxolimab. Adults with locally advanced or metastatic melanoma, renal cell, hepatocellular, or head and neck squamous cell carcinoma were enrolled in the trial. CD4+ and CD8+ T cells were sorted separately from peripheral blood before TCR sequencing. For sequencing of the TCRbeta CDR3 region, genomic DNA was extracted from the sorted cells. The immunoSEQ Assay was used to sequence the TCRbeta CDR3 regions. In its TCRdb copy, this immuneACCESS table keeps in-frame sequences only and misses some clones. Where compared with another copy, unresolved V genes explain less than half of these, and the others have no known cause. The sample table records some 74,000 clones; 85% to 90% of these occur just once. The top ten clones comprise 0.53% of the sample.

Here the chain combines TRBV21-1 and TRBJ1-2; the table names TRBD1, a call not compared with the DNA. TRBV21-1 is classified as a pseudogene. The clonotype comes from an adult with an advanced solid tumor such as melanoma, head and neck, liver or kidney cancer. The sample here was CD4+ or CD8+ T cells sorted from blood, taken in a trial of the OX40 agonist ivuxolimab. The sequence in DNA is TGTGCCAGCAGCAAATGGTGGACAGCCGCTAACTATGGCTACACCTTC. Protein translation: CASSKWWTAANYGYTF.